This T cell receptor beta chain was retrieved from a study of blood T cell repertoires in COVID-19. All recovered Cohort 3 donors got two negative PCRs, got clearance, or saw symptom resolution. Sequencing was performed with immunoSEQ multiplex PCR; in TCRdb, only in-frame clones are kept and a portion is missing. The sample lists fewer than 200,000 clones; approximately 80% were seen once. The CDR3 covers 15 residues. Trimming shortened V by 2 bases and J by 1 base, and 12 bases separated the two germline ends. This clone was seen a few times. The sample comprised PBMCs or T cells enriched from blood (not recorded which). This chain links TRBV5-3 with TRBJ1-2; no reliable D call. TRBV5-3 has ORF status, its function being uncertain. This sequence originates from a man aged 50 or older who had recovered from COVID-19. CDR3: CARSFSRPLNYGYTF. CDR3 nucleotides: TGTGCCAGAAGCTTCTCGCGGCCGCTTAACTATGGCTACACCTTC.